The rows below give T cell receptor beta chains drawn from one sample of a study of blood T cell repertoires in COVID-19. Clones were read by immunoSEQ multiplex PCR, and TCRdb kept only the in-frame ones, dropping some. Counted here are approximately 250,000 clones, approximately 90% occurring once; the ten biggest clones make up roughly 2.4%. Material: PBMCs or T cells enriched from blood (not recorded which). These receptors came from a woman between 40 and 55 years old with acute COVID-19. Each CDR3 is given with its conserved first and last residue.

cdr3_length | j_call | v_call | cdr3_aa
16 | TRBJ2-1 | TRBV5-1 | CASRRELWGLWDEQFF
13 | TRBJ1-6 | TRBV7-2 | CASSFNRGSPLHF
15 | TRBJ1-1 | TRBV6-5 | CASSYSNTGFSEAFF
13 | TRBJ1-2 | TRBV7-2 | CASRYDRAYGYTF
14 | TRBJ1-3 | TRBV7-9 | CASSLTGVGNTIYF
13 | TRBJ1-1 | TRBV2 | CASSVSMNTEAFF
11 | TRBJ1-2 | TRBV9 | CATSGVYGYTF
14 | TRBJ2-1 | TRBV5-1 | CASSSATSGRAQFF
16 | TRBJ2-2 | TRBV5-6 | CASSLAFRVNTGELFF
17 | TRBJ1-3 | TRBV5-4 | CASSLGRGGAGGNTIYF
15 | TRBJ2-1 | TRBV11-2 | CASSPGTSGLTEQFF
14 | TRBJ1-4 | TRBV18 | CASSETTGGEKLFF
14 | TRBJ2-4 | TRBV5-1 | CASSLQGGDNIQYF
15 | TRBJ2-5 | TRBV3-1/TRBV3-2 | CASSQDPGGGETQYF
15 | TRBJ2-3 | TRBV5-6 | CASSPDRVYTDTQYF
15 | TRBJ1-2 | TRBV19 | CASSLGQGLNYGYTF
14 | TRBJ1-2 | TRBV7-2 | CASSRQGAGSGYTF
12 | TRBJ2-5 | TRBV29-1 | CSVEQQQETQYF
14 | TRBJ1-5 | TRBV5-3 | CARSPRQGNQPQHF
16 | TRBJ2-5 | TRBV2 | CASSKIRDIVRETQYF
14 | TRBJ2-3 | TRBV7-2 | CASRSSGRADTQYF
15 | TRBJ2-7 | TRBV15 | CATSASSGRANEQYF
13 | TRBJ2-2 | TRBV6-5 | CASSPGQGHFLFF
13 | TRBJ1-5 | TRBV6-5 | CASRGGLARPQHF
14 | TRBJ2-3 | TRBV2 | CASRSGGTTDTQYF
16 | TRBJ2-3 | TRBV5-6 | CASSSTSGRVKDTQYF
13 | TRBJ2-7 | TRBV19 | CASSIGADYEQYF
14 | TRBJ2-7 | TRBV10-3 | CAISGLAGPYEQYF
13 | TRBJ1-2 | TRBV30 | CAWSRQGTYGYTF
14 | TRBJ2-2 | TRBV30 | CAWSLTSGTGELFF
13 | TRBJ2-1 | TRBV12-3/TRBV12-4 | CASSLPAAPEQFF
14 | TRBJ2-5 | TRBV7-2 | CASSLTGNQETQYF
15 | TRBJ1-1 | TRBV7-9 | CASSARQGWNTEAFF
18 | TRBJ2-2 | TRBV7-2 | CASSSSPSGGPNTGELFF
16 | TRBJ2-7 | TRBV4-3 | CASSRDGQTNTYEQYF
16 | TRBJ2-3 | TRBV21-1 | CASSKGRQGVRDTQYF
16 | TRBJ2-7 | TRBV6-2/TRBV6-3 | CASSYVLAGGKEEQYF
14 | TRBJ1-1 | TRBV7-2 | CASSLSGGNTEAFF
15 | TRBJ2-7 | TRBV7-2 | CASSLSRGQPYEQYF
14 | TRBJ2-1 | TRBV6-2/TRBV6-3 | CASSYLGRGNEQFF
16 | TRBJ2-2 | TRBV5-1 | CASSLEQGRYTGELFF
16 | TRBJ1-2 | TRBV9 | CASSVDLDRADYGYTF
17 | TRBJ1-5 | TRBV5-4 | CASSFFRQDHSNQPQHF
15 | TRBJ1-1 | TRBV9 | CASSARQESNTEAFF
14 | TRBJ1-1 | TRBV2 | CASSTSGYLTEAFF
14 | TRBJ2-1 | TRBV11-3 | CASSYGTLYNEQFF
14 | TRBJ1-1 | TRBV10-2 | CASSISAENTEAFF
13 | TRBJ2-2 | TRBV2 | CASSELRFGELFF
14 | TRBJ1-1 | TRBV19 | CASRQHRENTEAFF
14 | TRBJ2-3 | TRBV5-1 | CASSMQGRADTQYF
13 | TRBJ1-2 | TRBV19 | CASIRRGDYGYTF
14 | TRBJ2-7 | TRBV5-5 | CASSPPGLGYEQYF
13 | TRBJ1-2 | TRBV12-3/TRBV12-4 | CASSYLANYGYTF
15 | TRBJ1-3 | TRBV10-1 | CASSEFGRGLNTIYF
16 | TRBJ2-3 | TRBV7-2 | CASSFRTSGGPDTQYF